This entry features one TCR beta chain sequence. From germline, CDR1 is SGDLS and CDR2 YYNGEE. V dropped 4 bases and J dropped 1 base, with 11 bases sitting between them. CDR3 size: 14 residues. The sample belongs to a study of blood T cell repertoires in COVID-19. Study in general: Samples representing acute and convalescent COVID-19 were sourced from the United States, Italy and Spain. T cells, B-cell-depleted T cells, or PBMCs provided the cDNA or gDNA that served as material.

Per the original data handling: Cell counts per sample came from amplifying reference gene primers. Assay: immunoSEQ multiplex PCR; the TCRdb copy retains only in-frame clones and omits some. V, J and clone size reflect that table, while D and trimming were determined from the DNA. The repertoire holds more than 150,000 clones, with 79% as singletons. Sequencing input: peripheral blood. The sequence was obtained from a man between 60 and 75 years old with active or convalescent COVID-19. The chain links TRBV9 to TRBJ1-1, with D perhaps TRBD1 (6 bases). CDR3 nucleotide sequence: TGTGCCAGCAGCCGGCTGACAGGGAACACTGAAGCTTTCTTT. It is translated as CASSRLTGNTEAFF. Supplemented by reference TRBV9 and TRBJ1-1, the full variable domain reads DSGVTQTPKHLITATGQRVTLRCSPRSGDLSVYWYQQSLDQGLQFLIQYYNGEERAKGNILERFSAQQFPDLHSELNLSSLELGDSALYFCASSRLTGNTEAFFGQGTRLTVV.